The sequence of this TCR beta chain was determined in a study of blood T cells in healthy people across ages. Researchers isolated at least 7 million PBMCs per sample. The authors ran a second PCR of 7 to 11 cycles using a sample-barcoded 5' primer and a J-beta primer mix. TCRdb reprocessed the 5' RACE reads with MiXCR, giving one entry per CDR3 protein. The sample lists about 1.6 million distinct CDR3 sequences, roughly 32% occurring once. Findings and limits, study-wide: Diversity figures based on one million T cells were deemed too low.

This clonotype has ten or more counts. Its antigen remains unidentified. Sequencing was done on a sample of blood. This receptor was obtained from a woman in her twenties or thirties in good health.

The CDR3 here is CASRANRGQGEADTQYF. The CDR3 DNA is TGCGCCAGCAGAGCGAACAGGGGGCAGGGCGAGGCAGATACGCAGTATTTT. The chain joins TRBV10-2 to TRBJ2-3, with TRBD1 matching over 9 bases. This CDR3 contains 17 residues. Germline V gives CDR1 WSHSY, CDR2 SAAADI. V lost 6 bases and J lost 4; bases outside the gene matches: 14.